The sequence of this T cell receptor (beta chain) was determined in a study of CD8 T cells in Susac syndrome. RNA, at roughly 0.5 to 1 ug, was reverse transcribed with random hexamers. By means of immunoSEQ multiplex PCR, TCR beta CDR3 spanning 54 Vbeta and 13 Jbeta underwent amplification. Using its own MiXCR run on the immunoSEQ multiplex PCR reads, TCRdb lists one record per CDR3 protein. The sample lists about 200,000 distinct CDR3 sequences; more than 85% were seen once. The V gene lost 2 bases and the J gene lost 11 bases, with 6 bases spanning the gap. Germline assignment: CDR1 GTSNPN and CDR2 SVGIG (reference sequence). The CDR3 sequence is 9 residues long.

The TCR sequence derives from a human donor with Susac syndrome. The rearrangement uses TRBV30 and TRBJ1-1, with no clear D. The sequenced sample consisted of CD4+ T cells from PBMCs. CDR3 region: CAWSLWAFF. The CDR3 DNA follows: TGTGCCTGGAGTCTGTGGGCTTTCTTT. The variable domain in full, with the rest retrieved from reference TRBV30 and TRBJ1-1, is SQTIHQWPATLVQPVGSPLSLECTVEGTSNPNLYWYRQAAGRGLQLLFYSVGIGQISSEVPQNLSASRPQDRQFILSSKKLLLSDSGFYLCAWSLWAFFGQGTRLTVV.